These T cell receptor beta chains were read from a single sample in a study of Ad26.COV2.S vaccination and SARS-CoV-2 variants. TCRdb's table, derived via immunoSEQ multiplex PCR, lists solely in-frame clones and lacks some. The sample carries about 350,000 clones, roughly 90% recorded once. The sample consisted of peripheral blood, taken in a trial of Ad26.COV2.S vaccine versus placebo. Source of these receptors: a person aged 18-60 years who received the Ad26.COV2.S COVID-19 vaccine or a placebo. Both conserved end residues are part of each CDR3. The D gene is left open where the match is weak. Some rows have no size entry. The others give once, few or many, or a class for an expanded clone.

TRBD2,TRBJ2-1,16,-,TRBV2,TGTGCCAGCAGCCTCCCGCCGGGACTAGCGTACAATGAGCAGTTCTTC,CASSLPPGLAYNEQFF
-,TRBJ1-6,15,-,TRBV7-2,TGTGCCAGCAGCACTGATCCGGGACTTTATTCACCCCTCCACTTT,CASSTDPGLYSPLHF
-,TRBJ1-2,14,-,TRBV19,TGTGCCAGTAGTCCAGAACAGGGCAGCTATGGCTACACCTTC,CASSPEQGSYGYTF
-,TRBJ2-5,21,-,TRBV28,TGTGCCAGCAGCCTCCCAAGAGAGGGGGGGAATCGGCGGGAGACCCAAGAGACCCAGTACTTC,CASSLPREGGNRRETQETQYF
TRBD2,TRBJ2-3,15,-,TRBV5-4,TGTGCCAGCAGCTTGGTTGGCGGGGGGGCCGATACGCAGTATTTT,CASSLVGGGADTQYF
TRBD1,TRBJ1-3,16,-,TRBV12-5,TGTGCTAGTGGCCCCCCGACAGGGGGCAAAGGAAACACCATATATTTT,CASGPPTGGKGNTIYF
-,TRBJ2-6,15,-,TRBV6-5,TGTGCCACCGACCGGGACTCCTCTGGGGCCAACGTCCTGACTTTC,CATDRDSSGANVLTF
TRBD1,TRBJ1-2,15,-,TRBV7-9,TGTGCCAGCGACTCAAACGGACAGGGGATAGGGGGCTACACCTTC,CASDSNGQGIGGYTF
-,TRBJ1-5,19,few,TRBV5-5,TGTGCCAGCAGCTTGGCTGGGGGAGTGGGGATAGTGGACAATCAGCCCCAGCATTTT,CASSLAGGVGIVDNQPQHF
TRBD1,TRBJ2-5,15,once,TRBV5-1,TGCGCCAGCAGCTTGGGACAGGGGGCAGTAGAGACCCAGTACTTC,CASSLGQGAVETQYF
-,TRBJ2-7,16,-,TRBV6-1,TGTGCCAGCAGTGATCACCCACGGGAGATAGGCTACGAGCAGTACTTC,CASSDHPREIGYEQYF
-,TRBJ2-7,19,-,TRBV21-1,TGTGCCAGCAGCAAACAGCGTACTACAGGGCGGGCCCACTCCTACGAGCAGTACTTC,CASSKQRTTGRAHSYEQYF
-,TRBJ1-2,16,-,TRBV6-1,TGTGCCAGCAGTGTTAAGGGGCCGAGCTCCAACTATGGCTACACCTTC,CASSVKGPSSNYGYTF
TRBD1,TRBJ1-1,15,-,TRBV11-3,TGTGCCAGCAGCTTAGGGACAGGGGGAGGCACTGAAGCTTTCTTT,CASSLGTGGGTEAFF
-,TRBJ1-5,15,-,TRBV2,TGTGCCAGCGCGGGGCCCATGGGGGGCAATCAGCCCCAGCATTTT,CASAGPMGGNQPQHF
-,TRBJ1-1,14,-,TRBV28,TGTGCCAGCAGTTTAGGTGGAGCAAGGCCGAGGGCTTTCTTT,CASSLGGARPRAFF
-,TRBJ1-1,12,-,TRBV7-2,TGTGCCAGCAGTCTAGGATATACTGAAGCTTTCTTT,CASSLGYTEAFF
-,TRBJ1-5,14,-,TRBV7-8,TGTGCCAGCAGCTTATCCGGAGGGCATCAGCCCCAGCATTTT,CASSLSGGHQPQHF
-,TRBJ2-1,13,-,TRBV20-1,TGCAGTGCTAGTTGGGGGAGAGTCGATGAGCAGTTCTTC,CSASWGRVDEQFF
-,TRBJ1-3,17,-,TRBV6-2/TRBV6-3,TGTGCCAGCAGCCAGACGACAGGAGCTCAGATTCATCCCGCCATATATTTT,CASSQTTGAQIHPAIYF
-,TRBJ2-1,15,-,TRBV27,TGTGCCAGCAGTTTGTTTTCCGGGCCGAACAATGAGCAGTTCTTC,CASSLFSGPNNEQFF
-,TRBJ1-6,14,few,TRBV7-9,TGTGCCAGCAGCTTTGAAGGGCACGGTTCACCCCTCCACTTT,CASSFEGHGSPLHF
TRBD2,TRBJ2-5,16,-,TRBV18,TGTGCCAGCTCACCTAGCGGGAGAGGGGTTTCAGAGACCCAGTACTTC,CASSPSGRGVSETQYF
-,TRBJ1-1,12,-,TRBV30,TGTGCCTGGAGTCCCATGAACACTGAAGCTTTCTTT,CAWSPMNTEAFF
TRBD1,TRBJ2-7,14,-,TRBV19,TGTGCCAGTAGTATAGGGACAGGGAATTACGAGCAGTACTTC,CASSIGTGNYEQYF
-,TRBJ2-4,14,-,TRBV28,TGTGCCAGCAGTTTTTGGGGTGTAACAGACATTCAGTACTTC,CASSFWGVTDIQYF
-,TRBJ1-5,13,-,TRBV11-1,TGTGCCAGCAGCAAATTTAGCAATCAGCCCCAGCATTTT,CASSKFSNQPQHF
-,TRBJ2-5,14,once,TRBV6-1,TGTGCCAGCAGTGAAGGAGGTGATCAAGAGACCCAGTACTTC,CASSEGGDQETQYF
-,TRBJ2-1,17,-,TRBV7-2,TGTGCCAGCAGCTGGATTATAGGGGACTCTACCTACAATGAGCAGTTCTTC,CASSWIIGDSTYNEQFF
TRBD1,TRBJ1-5,15,-,TRBV9,TGTGCCAGCAGCCTGGATGGGACAGGGGATCAGCCCCAGCATTTT,CASSLDGTGDQPQHF
TRBD2,TRBJ2-1,15,-,TRBV6-4,TGTGCCAGCAGTGACTCACTAGCGGGCTACAATGAGCAGTTCTTC,CASSDSLAGYNEQFF